Presented here are 13 T cell receptor beta chains from one specimen sequenced in a study of OX40 agonist ivuxolimab in advanced cancers. Libraries were built with the immunoSEQ multiplex PCR assay. Not all clones reach the TCRdb copy of this immuneACCESS table, which keeps in-frame sequences only. Checked studies attribute under half of the gap to unresolved V genes and leave the rest unexplained. Counted in this sample were tens of thousands of clones; about 82% of them appeared once. The ten largest account for 0.8% to 1% of the sample. The sample here was CD4+ or CD8+ T cells sorted from blood, taken in a trial of the OX40 agonist ivuxolimab. All receptors come from an adult with an advanced solid tumor such as melanoma, head and neck, liver or kidney cancer.

The rearrangement links TRBV27 to TRBJ2-7; D is possibly TRBD2 (6 bases). V lost 3 bases and J 1 base, leaving 10 bases between the germline ends. The germline gives CDR1 MNHEY, CDR2 SMNVEV (reference sequence). The CDR3 has 14 amino acids. CDR3 protein: CASSLASESYEQYF. In nucleotides, the CDR3 is TGTGCCAGCAGTTTGGCTAGCGAATCCTACGAGCAGTACTTC.

V usage is TRBV10-3 and J usage is TRBJ1-1, with TRBD1 identical over 7 bases. Germline assignment: CDR1 ENHRY and CDR2 SYGVKD. This CDR3 region has 14 residues. The ends lost 6 bases at V and 0 bases at J; junction bases unmatched: 4. The CDR3 is CAISLQGVNTEAFF. CDR3 nucleotides: TGTGCCATCAGCCTCCAGGGGGTGAACACTGAAGCTTTCTTT.

The CDR3 DNA reads as TGTGCCAGTGATGTGACAGGACTCTCCTACGAGCAGTACTTC. Translation gives CASDVTGLSYEQYF. The chain links TRBV6-1 to TRBJ2-7, with D possibly being TRBD1 (6 bases). Germline V gives CDR1 MNHNS, CDR2 SASEGT. This CDR3 has 14 amino acids. V was shortened by 9 bases and J by 0 bases, with 15 bases between the two germline ends.

The CDR3 DNA reads as TGCAGCGTTGAAGATCGGGGCAGGGGGCGGCGGGACACTGAAGCTTTCTTT. Its translation: CSVEDRGRGRRDTEAFF. The rearrangement uses TRBV29-1 and TRBJ1-1, with 8 bases fitting TRBD1. V lost 0 bases and J lost 3; bases outside the gene matches: 12. CDR1 and CDR2 (germline): SQVTM, ANQGSEA. The CDR3 extends over 17 amino acids.

The V call is TRBV7-9, the J call TRBJ1-1; D is uncertain. Germline CDR1 is SEHNR and CDR2 is FQNEAQ (reference sequence). CDR3 length: 12 amino acids. Deletions cut 7 bases from V and 6 bases from J, with 12 bases between. In DNA form, the CDR3 reads TGTGCCAGCACCTCCCGGGTCGCTGAAGCTTTCTTT. It codes for CASTSRVAEAFF.

This clone was counted a few times. CDR3 sequence reads: CSASPQGEAFF. For the CDR3, the DNA is TGCAGTGCATCCCCTCAGGGTGAAGCTTTCTTT. V is TRBV20-1 and J is TRBJ1-1; maybe TRBD1 (5 bases). This CDR3 is built from 11 residues. With 6 bases removed from V and 7 bases from J, the gap between germline ends came to 12 bases. Per the germline V gene, CDR1 is DFQATT and CDR2 is SNEGSKA (reference sequence).

The J gene is TRBJ1-5, the V gene TRBV19, with a possible D match to TRBD1 (5 bases). This CDR3 comprises 15 residues. Germline V gene sequence: CDR1 LNHDA, CDR2 SQIVND (reference sequence). The ends were cut back, 3 bases at V and 5 bases at J, with 14 bases in the middle. DNA of the CDR3: TGTGCCAGTAGTATGCGAGGGGCCCGGGATCAGCCCCAGCATTTT. It encodes CASSMRGARDQPQHF.

The V and J genes are TRBV2 and TRBJ2-5; 7 nucleotides line up with TRBD1. This CDR3 comprises 14 residues. V was pared by 6 bases and J by 3 bases, with 7 bases of the junction left unmatched. The V gene's germline CDR1 is SNHLY and CDR2 FYNNEI. The CDR3 is CASRTTGREETQYF. The DNA for the CDR3 is TGTGCCAGCAGGACGACAGGGCGCGAAGAGACCCAGTACTTC.

V is TRBV7-2 and J is TRBJ2-3; no clear D gene. Germline loops: CDR1 SGHTA, CDR2 FQGNSA. V was clipped by 5 bases and J by 4 bases, with 16 bases between them. The CDR3 is 15 amino acids. The CDR3 coding sequence is TGTGCCAGCAGCCCCAGACCCCTAAGGGCAGATACGCAGTATTTT. It encodes CASSPRPLRADTQYF.

The chain links TRBV7-3 to TRBJ2-5, with TRBD2 as a possible D gene (5 bases). V dropped 1 base and J dropped 5 bases, with 14 bases sitting between them. Germline CDR1 is SGHTA and CDR2 is FQGTGA. The CDR3 extends over 15 amino acids. CDR3 in DNA: TGTGCCAGCAGCTTAAGAGGCCCCCCGGGGGAGACCCAGTACTTC. It translates to CASSLRGPPGETQYF. The whole variable domain, filled in from reference TRBV7-3 and TRBJ2-5, reads GAGVSQTPSNKVTEKGKYVELRCDPISGHTALYWYRQSLGQGPEFLIYFQGTGAADDSGLPNDRFFAVRPEGSVSTLKIQRTERGDSAVYLCASSLRGPPGETQYFGPGTRLLVL.

The CDR3: CASGLSLFGTTYNSPLHF. CDR3 bases: TGTGCTAGTGGTTTGAGTCTTTTCGGGACGACCTATAATTCACCCCTCCACTTT. This sequence joins TRBV12-5 and TRBJ1-6; D might be TRBD1 (5 bases). V shed 2 bases and J shed 2 bases, with 16 bases lying between them. The CDR3 covers 18 residues. The germline V gene encodes CDR1 LGHNT and CDR2 FRNRAP.

This rearrangement joins TRBV5-1 to TRBJ2-1; 10 bases fit TRBD2. Germline CDR1 and CDR2: SGHRS and YFSETQ. The CDR3 is made up of 13 amino acids. The junction had 11 bases not matched to a gene; V was cut back by 4 bases and J by 16 bases. The CDR3 DNA reads TGCGCCAGCAGCGGACTTTTAGCGGGGGGTTTTTTCTTC. Translated: CASSGLLAGGFFF.

V gene TRBV7-2 combines with J gene TRBJ2-3, with D perhaps assigned TRBD1 or TRBD2 (5 bases each). CDR3 length: 15 residues. From germline, CDR1 is SGHTA and CDR2 FQGNSA. V was pared by 5 bases and J by 0 bases, with 12 bases between. This chain's CDR3 is CASSIGTVSTDTQYF. The CDR3 nucleotides read TGTGCCAGCAGCATAGGGACGGTTAGCACAGATACGCAGTATTTT.